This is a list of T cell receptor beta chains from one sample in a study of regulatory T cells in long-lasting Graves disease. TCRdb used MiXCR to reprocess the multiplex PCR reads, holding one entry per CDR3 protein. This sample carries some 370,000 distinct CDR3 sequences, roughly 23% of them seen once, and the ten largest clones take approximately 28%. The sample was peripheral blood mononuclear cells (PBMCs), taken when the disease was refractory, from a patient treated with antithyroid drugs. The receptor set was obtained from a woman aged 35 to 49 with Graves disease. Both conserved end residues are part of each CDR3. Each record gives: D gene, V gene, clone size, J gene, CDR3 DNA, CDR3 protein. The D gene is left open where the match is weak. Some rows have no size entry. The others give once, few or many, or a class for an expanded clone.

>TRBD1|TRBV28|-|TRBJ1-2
TGTGCCAGCGGACAGGGACTCGGGAGTGGCTACACCTTC
CASGQGLGSGYTF
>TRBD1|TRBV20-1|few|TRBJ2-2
TGCAGTGCTAGTGACAGGGGGCGCGACACCGGGGAGCTGTTTTTT
CSASDRGRDTGELFF
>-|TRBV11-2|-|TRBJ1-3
TGTGCCAGCAGCCAAGATTCGGCGCAAACTGGAAACACCATATATTTT
CASSQDSAQTGNTIYF
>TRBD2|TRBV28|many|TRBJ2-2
TGTGCCAGCCGTCCCTTTGTTCGGACTAGCGGCACCGGGGAGCTGTTTTTT
CASRPFVRTSGTGELFF
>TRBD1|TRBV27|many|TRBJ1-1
TGTGCCAGCAGTTTCGGACAGGGAGGAGCTGAAGCTTTCTTT
CASSFGQGGAEAFF
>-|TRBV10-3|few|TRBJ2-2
TGTGCCATCAGAGGCAGTGGGGGCTGGAACACCGGGGAGCTGTTTTTT
CAIRGSGGWNTGELFF
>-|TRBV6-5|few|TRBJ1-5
TGTGCCAGCAGTTATAGTACAGGGAAAGTCATGGGGAGCAATCAGCCCCAGCATTTT
CASSYSTGKVMGSNQPQHF
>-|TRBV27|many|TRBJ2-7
TGTGCCAGTGGGACATACCTTCACCACGAGCAGTACTTC
CASGTYLHHEQYF
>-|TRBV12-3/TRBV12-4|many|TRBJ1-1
TGTGCCAGCAGTTGGGGCCTTAGGGGCACTGAAGCTTTCTTT
CASSWGLRGTEAFF
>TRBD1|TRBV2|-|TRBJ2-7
TGTGCCAGCCAGGGACAGGGTGGGGAGCAGTACTTC
CASQGQGGEQYF
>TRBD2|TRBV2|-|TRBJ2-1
TGTGCCAGCAGTGAGGGACTAGCGGGAGAGGGGTCTGAGCAGTTCTTC
CASSEGLAGEGSEQFF
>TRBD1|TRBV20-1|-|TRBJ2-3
TGCAGTGGATCTGCTACAGGGGGCGGCACAGATACGCAGTATTTT
CSGSATGGGTDTQYF
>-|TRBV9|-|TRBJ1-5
TGTGCCAGCAGCGATGCGGGGGGTCAGCCCCAGCATTTT
CASSDAGGQPQHF
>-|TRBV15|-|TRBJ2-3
TGTGCCACCAGCAGAGAGGGGGAAGTAGATACGCAGTATTTT
CATSREGEVDTQYF
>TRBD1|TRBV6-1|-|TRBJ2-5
TGTGCCAGCAGTGACAGGGGGCGCTTAGAGACCCAGTACTTC
CASSDRGRLETQYF
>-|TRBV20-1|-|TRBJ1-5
TGCAGTGCTAAACAGGGAATGGGCAATCAGCCCCAGCATTTT
CSAKQGMGNQPQHF
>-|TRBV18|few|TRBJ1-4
TGTGCCAGCTCACCACCCGGGACCGGTGAGAAACTGTTTTTT
CASSPPGTGEKLFF
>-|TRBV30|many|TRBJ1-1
TGTGCCTGGAGTAAAAGAGCGGGGAACACTGAAGCTTTCTTT
CAWSKRAGNTEAFF
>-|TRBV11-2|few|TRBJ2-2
TGTGCCAGCAGCTTAGATCAGTTTACGGCCACCGGGGAGCTGTTTTTT
CASSLDQFTATGELFF
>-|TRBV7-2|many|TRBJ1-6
TGTGCCAGCAGCACACCTAATTCACCCCTCCACTTT
CASSTPNSPLHF
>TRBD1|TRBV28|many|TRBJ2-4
TGTGCCAGCAGTCCCCGCCGGGACAGTCGTATTCCTATAGCCAAAAACATTCAGTACTTC
CASSPRRDSRIPIAKNIQYF
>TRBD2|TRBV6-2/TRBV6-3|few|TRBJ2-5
TGTGCCAACAGTCTCCGGGACTACGGGCGGGAGACCCAGTACTTC
CANSLRDYGRETQYF
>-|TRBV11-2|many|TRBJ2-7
TGTGCCAGCAGCCACATTCGGAAATTTACAAGCTACGAGCAGTACTTC
CASSHIRKFTSYEQYF
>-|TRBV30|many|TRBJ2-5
TGTGCCTGGAGTGGAGTTCAGGGGCGAGCAGAGACCCAGTACTTC
CAWSGVQGRAETQYF
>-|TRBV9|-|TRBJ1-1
TGTGCCAGCAGCGTCCGACCCGGGGCACCCACTGAAGCTTTCTTT
CASSVRPGAPTEAFF
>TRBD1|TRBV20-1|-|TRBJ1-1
TGCAGTGCTCCGCCGATAGGGACAGGCGACGAAGCTTTCTTT
CSAPPIGTGDEAFF
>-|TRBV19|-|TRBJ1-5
TGTGCCAGTACGATCGGCAATCAGCCCCAGCATTTT
CASTIGNQPQHF
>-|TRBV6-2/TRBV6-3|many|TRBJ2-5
TGTGCCAGCAGTTACTCGACCCAGCAGACACCCGAGGCCCAGTACTTC
CASSYSTQQTPEAQYF
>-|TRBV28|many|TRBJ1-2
TGTGCCAGCACCCAGGGATCCGAGCCCTACTATGGCTACACCTTC
CASTQGSEPYYGYTF